The sample holds many counts of the clone carrying this T cell receptor beta chain. The antigen remains unidentified. TCRdb itself ran the 5' RACE reads through MiXCR, one entry per CDR3 protein. The repertoire consists of a few hundred thousand distinct CDR3 sequences, with approximately 11% occurring once and the leading ten covering 4%. The CDR3 length is 14 residues. In germline, CDR1 is SNHLY, CDR2 FYNNEI. V was pared by 7 bases and J by 2 bases, with 12 bases between. The record originates from a study of identical twins. Study outcomes and limitations: In beta out-of-frame sequences, the excess sharing between twins was weaker. With abundant cord blood beta clonotypes, insertions were fewer; memory repertoires showed no such pattern.

These data also featured in a second study, about yellow fever vaccine responses in identical twins. That source reports: Each twin's T cell response to the vaccine was reported to look partly convergent and partly personalized.

Sequenced sample: memory (CD45RO+) T cells sorted from blood. The TCR was taken from a woman younger than 35 in good health. The chain is built from TRBV2 and TRBJ1-5, with D possibly being TRBD1 (5 bases). CDR3 nucleotides: TGTGCCAGCAACCACGGGACGGGCAATCAGCCCCAGCATTTT. Amino acid sequence: CASNHGTGNQPQHF. Complete variable domain (other parts from reference TRBV2 and TRBJ1-5): EPEVTQTPSHQVTQMGQEVILRCVPISNHLYFYWYRQILGQKVEFLVSFYNNEISEKSEIFDDQFSVERPDGSNFTLKIRSTKLEDSAMYFCASNHGTGNQPQHFGDGTRLSIL.